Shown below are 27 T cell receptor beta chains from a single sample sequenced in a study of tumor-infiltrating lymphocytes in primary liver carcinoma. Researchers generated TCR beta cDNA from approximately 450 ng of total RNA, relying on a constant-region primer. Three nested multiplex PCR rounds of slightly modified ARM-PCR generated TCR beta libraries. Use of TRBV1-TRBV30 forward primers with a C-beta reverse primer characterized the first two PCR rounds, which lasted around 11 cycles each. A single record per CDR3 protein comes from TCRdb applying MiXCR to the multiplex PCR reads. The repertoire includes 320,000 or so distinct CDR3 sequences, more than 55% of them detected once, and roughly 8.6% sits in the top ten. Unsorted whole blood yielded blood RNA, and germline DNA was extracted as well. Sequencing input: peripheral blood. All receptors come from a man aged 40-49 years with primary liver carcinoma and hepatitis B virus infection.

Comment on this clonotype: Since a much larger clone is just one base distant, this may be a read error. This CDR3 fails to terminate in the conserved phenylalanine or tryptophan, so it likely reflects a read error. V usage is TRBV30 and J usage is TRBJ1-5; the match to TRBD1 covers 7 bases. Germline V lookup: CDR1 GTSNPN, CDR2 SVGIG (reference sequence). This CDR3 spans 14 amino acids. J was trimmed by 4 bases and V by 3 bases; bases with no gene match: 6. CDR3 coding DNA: TGTGCCTGGAGGGGGCAGGGGGGAAATCAGCCCCAGCATTCT. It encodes CAWRGQGGNQPQHS.

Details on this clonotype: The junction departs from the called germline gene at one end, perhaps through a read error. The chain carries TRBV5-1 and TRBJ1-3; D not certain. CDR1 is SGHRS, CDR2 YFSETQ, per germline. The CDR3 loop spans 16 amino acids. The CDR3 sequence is CASSLRQTDSGDTIYF. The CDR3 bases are TGCGCCAGCAGCCTCCGCCAGACGGACTCTGGAGACACCATATATTTT.

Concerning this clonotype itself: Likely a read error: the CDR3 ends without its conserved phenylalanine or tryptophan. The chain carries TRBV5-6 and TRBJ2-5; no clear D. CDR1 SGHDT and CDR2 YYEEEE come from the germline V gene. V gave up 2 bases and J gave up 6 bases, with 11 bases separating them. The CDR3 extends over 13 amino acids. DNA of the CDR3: TGTGCCAGCAGCTTCGAAGGTCGGAAGACCCAGTACTTA. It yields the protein CASSFEGRKTQYL.

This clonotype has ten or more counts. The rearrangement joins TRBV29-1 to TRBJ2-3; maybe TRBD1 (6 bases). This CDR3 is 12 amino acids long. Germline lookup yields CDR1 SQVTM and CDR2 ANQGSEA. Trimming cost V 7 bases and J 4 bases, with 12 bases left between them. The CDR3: CSAQGWADTQYF. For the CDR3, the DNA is TGCAGCGCACAGGGCTGGGCAGATACGCAGTATTTT.

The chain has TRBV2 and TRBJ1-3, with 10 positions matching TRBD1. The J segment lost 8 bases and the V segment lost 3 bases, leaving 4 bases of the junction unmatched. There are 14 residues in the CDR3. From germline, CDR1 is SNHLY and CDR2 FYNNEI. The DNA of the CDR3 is TGTGCCAGCAGTGAGGACAGGGGGGAAGACACCATATATTTT. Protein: CASSEDRGEDTIYF.

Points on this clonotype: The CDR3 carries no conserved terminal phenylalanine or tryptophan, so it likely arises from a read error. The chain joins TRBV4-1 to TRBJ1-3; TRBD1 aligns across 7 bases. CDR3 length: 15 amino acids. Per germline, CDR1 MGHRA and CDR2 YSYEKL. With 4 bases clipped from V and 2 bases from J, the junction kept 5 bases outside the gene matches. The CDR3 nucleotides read TGCGCCAGCAGCCCTACAGGGGTAGCTGGAAACACCATATATCTT. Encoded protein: CASSPTGVAGNTIYL.

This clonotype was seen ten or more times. CDR3 sequence: CSGTGDYGYTF. The DNA for the CDR3 is TGCAGCGGTACAGGGGACTATGGCTACACCTTC. This chain connects TRBV29-1 to TRBJ1-2; 7 bases match TRBD1. The germline gives CDR1 SQVTM, CDR2 ANQGSEA. The CDR3 contains 11 residues. V lost 7 bases and J lost 3; bases outside the gene matches: 2.

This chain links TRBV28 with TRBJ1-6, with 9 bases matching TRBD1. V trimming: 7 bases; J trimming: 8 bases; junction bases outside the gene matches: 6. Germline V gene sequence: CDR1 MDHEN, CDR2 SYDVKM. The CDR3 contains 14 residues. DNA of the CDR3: TGTGCCAGCATAACGACAGGGGGTTATTCACCCCTCCACTTT. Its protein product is CASITTGGYSPLHF. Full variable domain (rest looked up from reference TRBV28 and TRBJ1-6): DVKVTQSSRYLVKRTGEKVFLECVQDMDHENMFWYRQDPGLGLRLIYFSYDVKMKEKGDIPEGYSVSREKKERFSLILESASTNQTSMYLCASITTGGYSPLHFGNGTRLTVT.

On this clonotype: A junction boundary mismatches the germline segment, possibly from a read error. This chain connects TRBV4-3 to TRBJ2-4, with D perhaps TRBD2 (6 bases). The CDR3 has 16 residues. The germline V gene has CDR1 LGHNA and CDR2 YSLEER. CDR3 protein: CASSQEGRGMGDIQYF. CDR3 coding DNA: TGTGCCAGCAGCCAAGAAGGCCGCGGGATGGGGGACATTCAGTACTTC.

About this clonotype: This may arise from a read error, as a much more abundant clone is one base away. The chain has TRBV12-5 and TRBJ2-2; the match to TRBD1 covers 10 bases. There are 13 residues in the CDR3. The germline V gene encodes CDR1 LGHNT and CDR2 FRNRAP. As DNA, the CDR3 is TGTGCTAGTGGTTTGGCTGGACAGGGGGAGCCGTTTTTT. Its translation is CASGLAGQGEPFF.

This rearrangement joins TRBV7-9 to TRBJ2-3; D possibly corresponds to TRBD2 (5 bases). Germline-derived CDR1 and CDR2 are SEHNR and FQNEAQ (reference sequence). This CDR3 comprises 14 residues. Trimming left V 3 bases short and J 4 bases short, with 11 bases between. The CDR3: CASSFNKGADTQYF. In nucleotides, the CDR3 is TGTGCCAGCAGCTTCAACAAGGGAGCAGATACGCAGTATTTT.

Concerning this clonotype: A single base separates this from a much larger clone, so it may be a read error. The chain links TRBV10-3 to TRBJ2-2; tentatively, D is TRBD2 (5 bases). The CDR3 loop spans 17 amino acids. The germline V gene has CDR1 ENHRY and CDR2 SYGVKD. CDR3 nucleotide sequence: TGTGCCGTCAGTGATGTCATAGCGAGGGAGAGGTCCGGGGAGCTGTTTTTT. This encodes CAVSDVIARERSGELFF.

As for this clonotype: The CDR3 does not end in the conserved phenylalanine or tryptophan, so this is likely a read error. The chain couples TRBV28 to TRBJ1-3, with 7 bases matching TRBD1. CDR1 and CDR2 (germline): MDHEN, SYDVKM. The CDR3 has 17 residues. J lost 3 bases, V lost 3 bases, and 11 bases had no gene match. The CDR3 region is CASSLGANRGYGNTIYS. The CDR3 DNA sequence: TGTGCCAGCAGTTTGGGCGCCAACAGGGGTTATGGAAACACCATATATTCT.

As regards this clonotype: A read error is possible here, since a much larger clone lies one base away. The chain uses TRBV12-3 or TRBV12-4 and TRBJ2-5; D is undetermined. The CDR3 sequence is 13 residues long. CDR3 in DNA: TGTGGCAGCAGTTTTGGCGAACCAGAGACCCAGTACTTC. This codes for CGSSFGEPETQYF.

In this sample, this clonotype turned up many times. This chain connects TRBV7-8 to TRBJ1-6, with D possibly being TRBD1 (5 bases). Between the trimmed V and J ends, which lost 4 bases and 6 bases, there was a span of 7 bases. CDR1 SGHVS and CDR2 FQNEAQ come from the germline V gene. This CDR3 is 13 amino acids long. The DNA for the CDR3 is TGTGCCAGCAGCTCCGACAGTAATTCACCCCTCCACTTT. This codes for CASSSDSNSPLHF. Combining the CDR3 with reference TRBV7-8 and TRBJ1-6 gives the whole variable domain GAGVSQSPRYKVAKRGQDVALRCDPISGHVSLFWYQQALGQGPEFLTYFQNEAQLDKSGLPSDRFFAERPEGSVSTLKIQRTQQEDSAVYLCASSSDSNSPLHFGNGTRLTVT.

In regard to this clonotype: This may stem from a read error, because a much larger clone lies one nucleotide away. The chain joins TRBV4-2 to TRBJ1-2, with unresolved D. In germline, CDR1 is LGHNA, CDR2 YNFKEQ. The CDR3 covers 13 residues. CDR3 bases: TGTGCCAGCAGCCCCAGAGAACAGTATGACTACACCTTC. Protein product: CASSPREQYDYTF.

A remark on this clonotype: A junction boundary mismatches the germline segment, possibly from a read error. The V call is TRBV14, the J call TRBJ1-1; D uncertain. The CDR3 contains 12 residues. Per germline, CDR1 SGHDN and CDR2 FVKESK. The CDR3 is CASSQDWSDAFF. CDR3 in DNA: TGTGCCAGCAGCCAAGATTGGTCTGATGCTTTCTTT.

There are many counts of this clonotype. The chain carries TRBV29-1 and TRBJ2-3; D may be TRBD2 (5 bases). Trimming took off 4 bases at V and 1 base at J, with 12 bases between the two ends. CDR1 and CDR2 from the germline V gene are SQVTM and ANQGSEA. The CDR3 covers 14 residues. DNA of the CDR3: TGCAGCGTTGTTCCGAGGACTGGCACAGATACGCAGTATTTT. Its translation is CSVVPRTGTDTQYF.

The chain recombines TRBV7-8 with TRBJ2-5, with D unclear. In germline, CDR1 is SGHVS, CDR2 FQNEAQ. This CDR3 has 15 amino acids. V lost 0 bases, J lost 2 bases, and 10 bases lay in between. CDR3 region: CASSLATIEQETQYF. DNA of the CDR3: TGTGCCAGCAGCTTAGCAACGATAGAACAAGAGACCCAGTACTTC. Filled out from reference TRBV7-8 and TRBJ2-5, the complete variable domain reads GAGVSQSPRYKVAKRGQDVALRCDPISGHVSLFWYQQALGQGPEFLTYFQNEAQLDKSGLPSDRFFAERPEGSVSTLKIQRTQQEDSAVYLCASSLATIEQETQYFGPGTRLLVL.

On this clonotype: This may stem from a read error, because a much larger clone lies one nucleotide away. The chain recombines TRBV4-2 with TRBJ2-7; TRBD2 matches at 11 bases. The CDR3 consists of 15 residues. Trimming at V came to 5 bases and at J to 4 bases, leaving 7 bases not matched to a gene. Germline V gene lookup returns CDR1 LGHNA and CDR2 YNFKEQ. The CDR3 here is CASSITSGSVYEQYF. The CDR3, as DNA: TGTGCCAGCAGCATCACTAGCGGGAGCGTGTACGAGCAGTACTTC.

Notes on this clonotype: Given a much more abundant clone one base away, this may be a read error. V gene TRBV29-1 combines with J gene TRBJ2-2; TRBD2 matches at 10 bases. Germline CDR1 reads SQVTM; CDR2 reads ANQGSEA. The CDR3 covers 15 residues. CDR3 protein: CSVLAGLAITEELFF. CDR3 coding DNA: TGCAGCGTTTTGGCGGGACTAGCGATCACCGAGGAGCTGTTTTTT.

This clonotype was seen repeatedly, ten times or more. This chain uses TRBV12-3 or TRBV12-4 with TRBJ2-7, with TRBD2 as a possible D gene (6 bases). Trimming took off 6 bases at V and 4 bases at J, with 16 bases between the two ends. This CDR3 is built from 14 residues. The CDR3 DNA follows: TGTGCCAGCAGCATCCCGGGACTCCCATACGAGCAGTACTTC. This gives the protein CASSIPGLPYEQYF.

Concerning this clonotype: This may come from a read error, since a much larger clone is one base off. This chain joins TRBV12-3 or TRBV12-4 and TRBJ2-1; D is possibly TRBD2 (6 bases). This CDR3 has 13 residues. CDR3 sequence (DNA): TGTACCAGCACCCTGAGGTTAGGAGGGGAGCAGTTCTTC. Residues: CTSTLRLGGEQFF.

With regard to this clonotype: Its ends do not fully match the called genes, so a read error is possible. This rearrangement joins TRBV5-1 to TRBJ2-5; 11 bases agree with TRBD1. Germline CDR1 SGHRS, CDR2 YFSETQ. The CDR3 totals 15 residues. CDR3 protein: CASSLGDRGQETQYF. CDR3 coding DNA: TGCGCCAGCAGTTTGGGGGACAGGGGGCAAGAGACCCAGTACTTC. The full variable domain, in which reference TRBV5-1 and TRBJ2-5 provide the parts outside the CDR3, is KAGVTQTPRYLIKTRGQQVTLSCSPISGHRSVSWYQQTPGQGLQFLFEYFSETQRNKGNFPGRFSGRQFSNSRSEMNVSTLELGDSALYLCASSLGDRGQETQYFGPGTRLLVL.

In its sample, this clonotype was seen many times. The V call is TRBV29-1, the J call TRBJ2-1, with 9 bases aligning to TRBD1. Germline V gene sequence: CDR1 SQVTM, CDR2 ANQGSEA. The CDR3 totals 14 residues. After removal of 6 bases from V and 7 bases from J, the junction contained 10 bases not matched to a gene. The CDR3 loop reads CSVPGQGRWNEQFF. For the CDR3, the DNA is TGCAGCGTCCCAGGACAGGGGAGATGGAATGAGCAGTTCTTC.

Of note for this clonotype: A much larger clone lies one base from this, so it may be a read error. CDR3 bases: TGTACCAGCAGCACAGGGTTTGGCTATGGCTACACCTTC. It specifies CTSSTGFGYGYTF. J is TRBJ1-2 and V is TRBV6-5; D is possibly TRBD1 (6 bases). CDR1 is MNHEY and CDR2 is SVGAGI in the germline V gene. This CDR3 is built from 13 residues.

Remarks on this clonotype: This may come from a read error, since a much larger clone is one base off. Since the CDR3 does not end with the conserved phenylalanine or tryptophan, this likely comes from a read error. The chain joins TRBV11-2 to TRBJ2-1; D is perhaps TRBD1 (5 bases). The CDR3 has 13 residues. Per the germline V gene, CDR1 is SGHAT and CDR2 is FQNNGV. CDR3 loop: CASSLDSYNEQFL. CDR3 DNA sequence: TGTGCCAGCAGCCTAGACAGCTACAATGAGCAGTTCCTC.